Listed below are T cell receptor beta chains from one sample, sequenced in a study of beta chain features in type 1 diabetes. Libraries were prepared by immunoSEQ multiplex PCR; TCRdb keeps only in-frame clonotypes and omits some of them. The table records 240,000 or so clones, roughly 30% of them present only once. Sequenced sample: central memory CD4+ T cells from blood. The source is a man younger than 40 in good health. The CDR3 runs from the conserved cysteine through the conserved F or W. The D gene is left open where the match is weak. Clone size appears in some rows only: once, few, many, or a class for an expanded clone.

V	D	J	size	DNA	CDR3
TRBV12-2	NA	TRBJ1-5	NA	TGTGCAAGTCGCTTAGGGAAGCATATGCCCCAGCATTTT	CASRLGKHMPQHF
TRBV30	NA	TRBJ2-5	few	TGTGCCTGGAGTGCACTGTTCCAAGAGACCCAGTACTTC	CAWSALFQETQYF
TRBV6-5	NA	TRBJ1-1	NA	TGTGCCAGCAGTTACCTCGGGGCCCTGGCATTT	CASSYLGALAF
TRBV7-2	TRBD2	TRBJ2-3	few	TGTGCCAGCAGCTTAGTAGCGGGGCACAGCACAGATACGCAGTATTTT	CASSLVAGHSTDTQYF
TRBV7-8	NA	TRBJ2-1	NA	TGTGCCAGCAGCCATACGCCGGGGAGGAGCTCCTACAATGAGCAGTTCTTC	CASSHTPGRSSYNEQFF
TRBV5-1	NA	TRBJ2-1	NA	TGCGCCAGCAGCTTGGGGGGCGCAGGGATGGAGCAGTTCTTC	CASSLGGAGMEQFF
TRBV28	TRBD2	TRBJ2-7	NA	TGTGCCAGCAGTTTATGGGGTAGCGGGAGCTCCTACGAGCAGTACTTC	CASSLWGSGSSYEQYF
TRBV7-2	NA	TRBJ1-2	few	TGTGCCAGCAGCCCCTTGACACGGAACTATGGCTACACCTTC	CASSPLTRNYGYTF
TRBV2	NA	TRBJ1-2	few	TGTGCCAGCAGGGACAGTGGATCTGGCTACACCTTC	CASRDSGSGYTF
TRBV7-2	NA	TRBJ2-7	few	TGTGCCAGCAGCTTATTTGGCAGGGAGATTTTCGCGGCCGAGCAGTACTTC	CASSLFGREIFAAEQYF
TRBV5-6	TRBD2	TRBJ2-3	many	TGTGCCAGCAGCGGACTGCTAGCGGGAGAGGAGGATACGCAGTATTTT	CASSGLLAGEEDTQYF
TRBV29-1	NA	TRBJ1-2	many	TGCAGCGCGTTAGGGGCCGACCTCGGCTACACCTTC	CSALGADLGYTF
TRBV30	NA	TRBJ2-5	few	TGTGCCTGGAGTGGGCGGATCCAAGAGACCCAGTACTTC	CAWSGRIQETQYF
TRBV18	TRBD2	TRBJ2-7	few	TGTGCCAGCTCGGGGAGACTAGCGGGAGGTTGGTACGAGCAGTACTTC	CASSGRLAGGWYEQYF
TRBV13	TRBD1	TRBJ2-7	NA	TGTGCCAGCAGGTTGGCCTCCGACAGGGAATACTACGAGCAGTACTTC	CASRLASDREYYEQYF
TRBV5-1	TRBD2	TRBJ2-3	few	TGCGCCAGCAGCTTCCTAGCGGGGACTACAGATACGCAGTATTTT	CASSFLAGTTDTQYF
TRBV6-5	NA	TRBJ2-1	NA	TGTGCCAGCAGTTACGGGGCGGGGTACGGTGAGCAGTTCTTC	CASSYGAGYGEQFF
TRBV28	TRBD1	TRBJ1-1	NA	TGTGCCAGCAGTCCCCCCTTGACAGGGTGGACTGAAGCTTTCTTT	CASSPPLTGWTEAFF
TRBV6-5	TRBD1	TRBJ1-1	NA	TGTGCCAGCAGCCCCCGGACAGGCAGCTCTGAAGCTTTCTTT	CASSPRTGSSEAFF
TRBV2	NA	TRBJ1-6	few	TGTGCCAGCAGTTGGACAGACTCCTATAATTCACCCCTCCACTTT	CASSWTDSYNSPLHF
TRBV27	NA	TRBJ2-5	NA	TGTGCCAGCAGTCCACTCCGGGACAAAATTGAGACCCAGTACTTC	CASSPLRDKIETQYF
TRBV6-1	NA	TRBJ2-5	NA	TGTGCCAGCAGGCACACAGGGAGGTCACAAGAGACCCAGTACTTC	CASRHTGRSQETQYF
TRBV7-9	NA	TRBJ2-1	few	TGTGCCAGCAGCTTTTCTTCCTACAATGAGCAGTTCTTC	CASSFSSYNEQFF
TRBV7-9	TRBD1	TRBJ2-4	few	TGTGCCAGCAGCTTAGGACAGGGGGCGCCAGCCAAAAACATTCAGTACTTC	CASSLGQGAPAKNIQYF
TRBV28	TRBD2	TRBJ2-7	many	TGTGCCAGCAGTGTCCCGACTAGCGGGAGACACGAGCAGTACTTC	CASSVPTSGRHEQYF
TRBV14	NA	TRBJ1-1	NA	TGTGCCAGCAGCCGCGATTGGGCTAGCACTGAAGCTTTCTTT	CASSRDWASTEAFF
TRBV30	NA	TRBJ2-1	NA	TGTGCCTGGAGTGTACCCGGGAACTCCTACAATGAGCAGTTCTTC	CAWSVPGNSYNEQFF
TRBV5-5	NA	TRBJ2-2	NA	TGTGCCAGCAGCCGAGACAGGAACACCGGGGAGCTGTTTTTT	CASSRDRNTGELFF
TRBV5-4	NA	TRBJ2-1	few	TGTGCCAGCAGCTTAACAGTCAATGAGCAGTTCTTC	CASSLTVNEQFF
TRBV5-5	NA	TRBJ2-3	NA	TGTGCCAGCAGCTTGAGTAGCGGCACAGATACGCAGTATTTT	CASSLSSGTDTQYF
TRBV30	NA	TRBJ1-2	few	TGTGCCTGGAGTGGGTCTAACTATGGCTACACCTTC	CAWSGSNYGYTF
TRBV5-1	TRBD2	TRBJ2-1	NA	TGCGCCAGCACATCAGCTGTGGTAGCGGGAGTATCCTACAATGAGCAGTTCTTC	CASTSAVVAGVSYNEQFF
TRBV18	TRBD2	TRBJ2-1	NA	TGTGCCAGCTCACCGAGAGCGGGGGTTTACAATGAGCAGTTCTTC	CASSPRAGVYNEQFF
TRBV5-1	NA	TRBJ1-1	NA	TGCGCCAGCAGCTACTCGGGCAGCGGAACTGAAGCTTTCTTT	CASSYSGSGTEAFF
TRBV7-9	NA	TRBJ2-1	NA	TGTGCCAGCAGCTTCTCAGGAGGTCCTAACAATGAGCAGTTCTTC	CASSFSGGPNNEQFF
TRBV15	TRBD2	TRBJ2-1	NA	TGTGCCACCAGCAGAGTAAAGACTAGCGGGAGTAATGAGCAGTTCTTC	CATSRVKTSGSNEQFF
TRBV27	TRBD2	TRBJ2-7	NA	TGTGCCAGCAGAACCGGGACTAGCGGCAAGCAGTACTTC	CASRTGTSGKQYF
TRBV2	TRBD1	TRBJ2-5	NA	TGTGCCAGCAGTGTAACAGGGGGATCCTCGGAGACCCAGTACTTC	CASSVTGGSSETQYF
TRBV11-2	NA	TRBJ2-3	NA	TGTGCCAGCTCCTTACCATATACGCAGTATTTT	CASSLPYTQYF
TRBV7-2	NA	TRBJ2-5	few	TGTGCCAGCAGCTCCGGGCGCCCAGAGACCCAGTACTTC	CASSSGRPETQYF
TRBV30	NA	TRBJ2-1	NA	TGTGCCTGGAGTGTAGGAGCTGAGCAGTTCTTC	CAWSVGAEQFF
TRBV5-1	NA	TRBJ2-1	once	TGCGCCAGCAGCGTCGACAGCTCCTACAATGAGCAGTTCTTC	CASSVDSSYNEQFF
TRBV29-1	NA	TRBJ1-4	few	TGCAGCGTTCGGGGGAGGGCTAATGAAAAACTGTTTTTT	CSVRGRANEKLFF
TRBV28	NA	TRBJ2-3	few	TGTGCCAGCAGTTGGATGGAGACGAGCACAGATACGCAGTATTTT	CASSWMETSTDTQYF
TRBV14	TRBD2	TRBJ2-2	NA	TGTGCCAGCAGCCGACTAGCGGGATTCACCGGGGAGCTGTTTTTT	CASSRLAGFTGELFF
TRBV4-1	NA	TRBJ2-7	NA	TGCGCCAGCAGCCAAGAATTGGGGGGCGAGCAGTACTTC	CASSQELGGEQYF
TRBV30	TRBD2	TRBJ2-3	NA	TGTGCCTGGAGTGGAAGTTTTAGCGGGGGCACAGATACGCAGTATTTT	CAWSGSFSGGTDTQYF